This T cell receptor beta chain was documented in a study of spatial heterogeneity in lung cancer. Study as a whole: An average of more than ten raw reads was observed per unique TCR and UMI combination.

Each CDR3 protein gets one entry after TCRdb re-called the 5' RACE reads with MiXCR. Here the sample spans about 21,000 distinct CDR3 sequences, 4.6% being singletons. The time point was: sample taken at primary tumor resection. A total of under 80 untreated early-stage non-small cell lung cancer patients served as donors. Unsorted samples of tumor, nontumor lung or frozen PBMC had their whole RNA sequenced. V was pared by 0 bases and J by 0 bases, with 12 bases between. This CDR3 has 16 amino acids. Germline assignment: CDR1 SGDLS and CDR2 YYNGEE. This clonotype was seen at least ten times. The sequence was collected from a male donor with early-stage non-small cell lung cancer. The chain has TRBV9 and TRBJ1-2; tentative D call: TRBD1 (5 bases). The material was PBMCs, obtained at surgery. The CDR3 sequence: CASSVESGAANYGYTF. CDR3 coding DNA: TGTGCCAGCAGCGTAGAAAGTGGGGCAGCTAACTATGGCTACACCTTC.